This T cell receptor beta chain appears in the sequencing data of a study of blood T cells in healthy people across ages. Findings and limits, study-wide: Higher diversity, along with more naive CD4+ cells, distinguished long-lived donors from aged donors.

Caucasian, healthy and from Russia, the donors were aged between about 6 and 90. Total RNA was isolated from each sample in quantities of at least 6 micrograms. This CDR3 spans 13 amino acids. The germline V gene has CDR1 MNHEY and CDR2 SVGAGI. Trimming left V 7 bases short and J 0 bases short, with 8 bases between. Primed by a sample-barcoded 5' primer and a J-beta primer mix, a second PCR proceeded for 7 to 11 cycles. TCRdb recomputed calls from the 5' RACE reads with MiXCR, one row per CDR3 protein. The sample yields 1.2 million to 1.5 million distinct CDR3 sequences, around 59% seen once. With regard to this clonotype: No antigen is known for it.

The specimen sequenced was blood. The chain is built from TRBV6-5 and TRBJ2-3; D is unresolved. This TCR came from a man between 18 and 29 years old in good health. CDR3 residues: CASTTSSTDTQYF. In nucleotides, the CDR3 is TGTGCCAGCACTACATCTAGCACAGATACGCAGTATTTT.